These 18 T cell receptor beta chains were sequenced from one sample in a study of T cells in localized non-small cell lung cancer. TCRdb's copy holds only in-frame clones and misses some; the assay was immunoSEQ multiplex PCR. The sample records about 1,400 clones, approximately 20% being singletons. The starting material was lung tumor tissue, obtained before any cancer treatment. Source of these receptors: a male donor aged 60 or over with stage III squamous cell lung carcinoma.

The chain uses TRBV12-5 and TRBJ2-6; D possibly corresponds to TRBD1 (6 bases). Germline CDR1 reads LGHNT; CDR2 reads FRNRAP. The CDR3 contains 16 residues. V lost 3 bases and J lost 3, with 12 bases in between. Here the CDR3 reads CASGLQGEGGANVLTF. The CDR3 region has the DNA TGTGCTAGTGGTTTACAGGGCGAAGGTGGGGCCAACGTCCTGACTTTC.

The chain couples TRBV5-1 to TRBJ2-7, with a weak D call TRBD1 (5 bases). This CDR3 has 14 amino acids. Trimming stripped 5 bases from V and 0 bases from J, with 12 bases between. Looked up from germline, CDR1 is SGHRS and CDR2 is YFSETQ. The CDR3 nucleotides read TGCGCCAGCAGTAAGCAAGGGGACTCCTACGAGCAGTACTTC. Amino acid sequence: CASSKQGDSYEQYF.

This clone was seen more than once but under ten times. This CDR3 reads CASSISPPGQPQHF. Here the CDR3 DNA reads TGTGCCAGTAGTATCTCCCCGCCGGGTCAGCCCCAGCATTTT. This chain links TRBV19 with TRBJ1-5; the D is unclear. Trimming left V 3 bases short and J 6 bases short, with 12 bases between. The CDR3 covers 14 residues. Germline values: CDR1 LNHDA, CDR2 SQIVND (reference sequence).

This clone was counted a few times. The chain carries TRBV29-1 and TRBJ1-1; D is possibly TRBD1 (6 bases). The CDR3 covers 13 residues. The ends were cut back, 3 bases at V and 1 base at J, with 9 bases in the middle. CDR1 is SQVTM and CDR2 is ANQGSEA in the germline V gene. The CDR3 DNA is TGCAGCGTTGACAGGGGAAGGAACACTGAAGCTTTCTTT. Translated: CSVDRGRNTEAFF.

The V and J genes are TRBV9 and TRBJ2-3; D uncertain. V lost 4 bases and J lost 2, with 8 bases in between. This CDR3 has 13 amino acids. The V gene's germline CDR1 is SGDLS and CDR2 YYNGEE. The CDR3 region has the DNA TGTGCCAGCAGCCCCCAAGTCACAGATACGCAGTATTTT. This encodes CASSPQVTDTQYF.

The V call is TRBV18, the J call TRBJ1-5; tentatively, D is TRBD1 (5 bases). V gave up 3 bases and J gave up 1 base, with 7 bases separating them. CDR1 and CDR2 (germline): KGHSH, LQKENI. There are 14 residues in the CDR3. The CDR3 loop reads CASSPRDSNQPQHF. DNA of the CDR3: TGTGCCAGCTCACCCCGGGACAGCAATCAGCCCCAGCATTTT.

This clone was observed a few times. This chain joins TRBV28 and TRBJ1-3; TRBD1 matches 7 bases. Germline CDR1 and CDR2: MDHEN and SYDVKM. V was pared by 4 bases and J by 4 bases, with 10 bases of the junction left unmatched. CDR3 length: 16 amino acids. The CDR3 nucleotides read TGTGCCAGCAGTTCCCCCTACAGGGGAGGAGGAAACACCATATATTTT. This codes for CASSSPYRGGGNTIYF. Drawing the rest from reference TRBV28 and TRBJ1-3, the complete variable domain is DVKVTQSSRYLVKRTGEKVFLECVQDMDHENMFWYRQDPGLGLRLIYFSYDVKMKEKGDIPEGYSVSREKKERFSLILESASTNQTSMYLCASSSPYRGGGNTIYFGEGSWLTVV.

This clone appeared a few times. The chain employs TRBV9 and TRBJ2-5, with a weak D call TRBD1 (6 bases). The germline gives CDR1 SGDLS, CDR2 YYNGEE. CDR3 length: 15 amino acids. V gave up 4 bases and J gave up 2 bases, with 15 bases separating them. CDR3 amino acids: CASSPQPGTQETQYF. CDR3 sequence (DNA): TGTGCCAGCAGCCCCCAACCCGGGACACAAGAGACCCAGTACTTC.

In its sample, this clone ranks as medium-sized. The chain uses TRBV11-3 and TRBJ2-5; TRBD2 matches 8 bases. The CDR3 has 17 residues. V shed 4 bases, J shed 9 bases, and the junction held 19 bases outside the gene matches. Germline lookup yields CDR1 SGHNT and CDR2 YENEEA. The CDR3 spells CASSSSGGGGPLEPQYF. The DNA for the CDR3 is TGTGCCAGCAGCTCCTCGGGAGGGGGGGGCCCGCTGGAGCCCCAGTACTTC. The full variable domain, in which reference TRBV11-3 and TRBJ2-5 provide the parts outside the CDR3, is EAGVVQSPRYKIIEKKQPVAFWCNPISGHNTLYWYLQNLGQGPELLIRYENEEAVDDSQLPKDRFSAERLKGVDSTLKIQPAELGDSAVYLCASSSSGGGGPLEPQYFGPGTRLLVL.

CDR3: CASNGRGTEAFF. Written as DNA, the CDR3 is TGTGCCAGCAATGGGAGGGGGACTGAAGCTTTCTTT. The chain uses TRBV28 and TRBJ1-1, with a tentative D call TRBD1 (6 bases). Trimming cost V 7 bases and J 5 bases, with 11 bases left between them. The germline V gene has CDR1 MDHEN and CDR2 SYDVKM. The CDR3 length is 12 residues.

This clone is deemed medium-sized. The chain links TRBV6-8 to TRBJ2-7; 7 positions agree with TRBD1. The V gene's germline CDR1 is MNHGY and CDR2 SAAAGT. The CDR3 has 13 amino acids. The trim removed 6 bases at V and 2 bases at J, leaving 4 bases unmatched. The CDR3 coding sequence is TGTGCCAGCAGGGGGGACAGACCCTACGAGCAGTACTTC. It yields the protein CASRGDRPYEQYF.

This clone turned up a few times. The V gene is TRBV6-8, the J gene TRBJ2-1; D is possibly TRBD1 (6 bases). CDR3 length equals 14 residues. Deletions cut 10 bases from V and 0 bases from J, with 13 bases between. CDR1 is MNHGY, CDR2 SAAAGT, per germline. CDR3 region: CANSDRSSYNEQFF. CDR3 nucleotide sequence: TGTGCCAACTCAGACAGGAGCTCCTACAATGAGCAGTTCTTC.

The rearrangement joins TRBV25-1 to TRBJ1-2; D remains unclear. V was clipped by 5 bases and J by 4 bases, with 23 bases between them. Germline assignment: CDR1 MGHDK and CDR2 SYGVNS. The CDR3 has 17 residues. CDR3 residues: CASSPHLKLGKTYGYTF. The CDR3, as DNA: TGTGCCAGCAGTCCTCATTTAAAACTGGGAAAGACCTATGGCTACACCTTC.

By share, this clone counts as medium-sized. This chain links TRBV9 with TRBJ1-4, with 7 bases matching TRBD1. Germline V gives CDR1 SGDLS, CDR2 YYNGEE. V lost 5 bases and J lost 6; bases outside the gene matches: 16. CDR3 length: 17 amino acids. CDR3 nucleotide sequence: TGTGCCAGCAGTGTGCCCCTACAGGGGACGCGGGATGAAAAACTGTTTTTT. This codes for CASSVPLQGTRDEKLFF.

The V and J genes are TRBV6-8 and TRBJ2-7, with 7 bases matching TRBD1. Germline CDR1 MNHGY, CDR2 SAAAGT. The CDR3 has 14 residues. Unmatched junction bases numbered 10, after V lost 10 bases and J lost 1 base. CDR3 nucleotide sequence: TGTGCCACTCAACCCGGGACAGTGTCCTACGAGCAGTACTTC. Translation: CATQPGTVSYEQYF.

The chain has TRBV28 and TRBJ2-7; the D gene is possibly TRBD2 (5 bases). Germline-derived CDR1 and CDR2 are MDHEN and SYDVKM. Trimming pared 2 bases from V and 0 bases from J, leaving 8 bases between. CDR3 length equals 14 residues. CDR3 nucleotide sequence: TGTGCCAGCAGTTTAGAGGGTAGCTCCTACGAGCAGTACTTC. This gives the protein CASSLEGSSYEQYF.

This rearrangement joins TRBV5-1 to TRBJ1-1; possible D gene TRBD1, 6 bases. The CDR3 contains 14 residues. The V and J ends lost 5 bases and 0 bases respectively, with 11 bases between them. CDR1 is SGHRS and CDR2 is YFSETQ in the germline V gene. The CDR3 DNA reads TGCGCCAGCAGAGGGGGGATCATGAACACTGAAGCTTTCTTT. It codes for CASRGGIMNTEAFF. Combining the CDR3 with reference TRBV5-1 and TRBJ1-1 gives the whole variable domain KAGVTQTPRYLIKTRGQQVTLSCSPISGHRSVSWYQQTPGQGLQFLFEYFSETQRNKGNFPGRFSGRQFSNSRSEMNVSTLELGDSALYLCASRGGIMNTEAFFGQGTRLTVV.

The chain links TRBV6-8 to TRBJ1-6; tentative D call: TRBD1 (5 bases). This CDR3 region has 15 residues. Deletions cut 7 bases from V and 9 bases from J, with 19 bases between. CDR1 is MNHGY and CDR2 is SAAAGT in the germline V gene. Here the CDR3 reads CASKGPGLEGSPLHF. In DNA, the CDR3 is TGTGCCAGCAAGGGCCCGGGACTCGAGGGTTCACCCCTCCACTTT.